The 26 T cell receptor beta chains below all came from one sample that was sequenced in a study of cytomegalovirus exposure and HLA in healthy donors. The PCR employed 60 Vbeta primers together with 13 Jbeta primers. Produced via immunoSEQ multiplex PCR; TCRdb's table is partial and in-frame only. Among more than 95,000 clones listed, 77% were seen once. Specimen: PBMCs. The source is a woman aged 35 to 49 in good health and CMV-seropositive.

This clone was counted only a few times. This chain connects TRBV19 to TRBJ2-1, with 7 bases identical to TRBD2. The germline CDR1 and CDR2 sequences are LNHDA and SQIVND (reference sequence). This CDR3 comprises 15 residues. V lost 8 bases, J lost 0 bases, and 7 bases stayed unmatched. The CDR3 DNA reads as TGTGCCAGTCAACTAGCGCCGAGCTCCTACAATGAGCAGTTCTTC. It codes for CASQLAPSSYNEQFF.

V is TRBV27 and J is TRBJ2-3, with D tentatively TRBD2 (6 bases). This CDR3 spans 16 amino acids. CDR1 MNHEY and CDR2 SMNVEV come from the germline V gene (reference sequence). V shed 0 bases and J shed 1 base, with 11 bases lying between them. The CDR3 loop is CASSLSPAGGTDTQYF. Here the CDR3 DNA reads TGTGCCAGCAGTTTATCACCAGCGGGTGGCACAGATACGCAGTATTTT.

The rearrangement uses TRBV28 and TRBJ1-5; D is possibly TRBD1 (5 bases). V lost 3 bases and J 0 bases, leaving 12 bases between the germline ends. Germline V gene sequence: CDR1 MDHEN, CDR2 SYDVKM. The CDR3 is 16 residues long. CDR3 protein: CASSLGGYYSNQPQHF. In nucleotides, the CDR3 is TGTGCCAGCAGTTTGGGGGGGTACTATAGCAATCAGCCCCAGCATTTT. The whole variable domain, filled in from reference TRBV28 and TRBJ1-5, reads DVKVTQSSRYLVKRTGEKVFLECVQDMDHENMFWYRQDPGLGLRLIYFSYDVKMKEKGDIPEGYSVSREKKERFSLILESASTNQTSMYLCASSLGGYYSNQPQHFGDGTRLSIL.

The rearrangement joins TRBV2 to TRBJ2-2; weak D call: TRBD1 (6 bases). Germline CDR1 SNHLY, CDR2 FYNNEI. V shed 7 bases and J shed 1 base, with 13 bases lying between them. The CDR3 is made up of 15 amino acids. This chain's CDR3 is CASTWTALNTGELFF. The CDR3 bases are TGTGCCAGCACCTGGACAGCACTGAACACCGGGGAGCTGTTTTTT.

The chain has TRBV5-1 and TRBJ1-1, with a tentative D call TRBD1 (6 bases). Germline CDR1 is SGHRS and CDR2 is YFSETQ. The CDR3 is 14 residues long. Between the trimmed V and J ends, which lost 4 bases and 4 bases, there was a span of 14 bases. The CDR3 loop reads CASSPGQRGTEAFF. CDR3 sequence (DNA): TGCGCCAGCAGCCCCGGACAGAGGGGCACTGAAGCTTTCTTT.

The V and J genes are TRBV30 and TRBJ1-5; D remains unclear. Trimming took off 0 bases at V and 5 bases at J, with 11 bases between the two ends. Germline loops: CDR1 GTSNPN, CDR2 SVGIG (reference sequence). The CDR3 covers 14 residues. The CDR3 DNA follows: TGTGCCTGGAGTGTATCAGGAGGTGATCAGCCCCAGCATTTT. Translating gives CAWSVSGGDQPQHF.

The CDR3 DNA reads as TGTGCCAGCAGCCCCCGGGGAGGGGATAATCAGCCCCAGCATTTT. Translation gives CASSPRGGDNQPQHF. The chain is built from TRBV5-6 and TRBJ1-5, with D possibly matching TRBD1 (5 bases). V was pared by 4 bases and J by 4 bases, with 15 bases between. Per the germline V gene, CDR1 is SGHDT and CDR2 is YYEEEE. This CDR3 is 15 amino acids long.

The CDR3 protein is CASSEPLRDPREQYF. For the CDR3, the DNA is TGTGCCAGCAGTGAGCCCTTACGAGATCCTCGGGAGCAGTACTTC. The chain is built from TRBV2 and TRBJ2-7; D remains ambiguous. This CDR3 is built from 15 residues. Deletions cut 3 bases from V and 7 bases from J, with 19 bases between. Germline V gene data show CDR1 as SNHLY and CDR2 as FYNNEI.

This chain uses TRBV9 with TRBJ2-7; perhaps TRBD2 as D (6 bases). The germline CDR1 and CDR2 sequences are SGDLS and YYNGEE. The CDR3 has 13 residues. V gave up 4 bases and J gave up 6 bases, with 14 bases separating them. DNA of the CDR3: TGTGCCAGCAGCCCGACGACTAGTTCCGAGCAGTACTTC. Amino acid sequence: CASSPTTSSEQYF.

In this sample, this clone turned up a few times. CDR3 coding DNA: TGTGCCAGCAGTCCCGGACAGGGTTACTATGGCTACACCTTC. Translation: CASSPGQGYYGYTF. This chain connects TRBV6-5 to TRBJ1-2, with 8 bases that match TRBD1. This CDR3 spans 14 amino acids. V was pared by 5 bases and J by 3 bases, with 5 bases of the junction left unmatched. From germline, CDR1 is MNHEY and CDR2 SVGAGI.

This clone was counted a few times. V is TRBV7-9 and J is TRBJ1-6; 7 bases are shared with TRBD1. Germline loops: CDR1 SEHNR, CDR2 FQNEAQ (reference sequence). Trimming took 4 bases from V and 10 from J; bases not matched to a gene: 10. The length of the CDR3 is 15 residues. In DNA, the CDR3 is TGTGCCAGCAGCTCCAACAGGGGAGGAGGATCACCCCTCCACTTT. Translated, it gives CASSSNRGGGSPLHF.

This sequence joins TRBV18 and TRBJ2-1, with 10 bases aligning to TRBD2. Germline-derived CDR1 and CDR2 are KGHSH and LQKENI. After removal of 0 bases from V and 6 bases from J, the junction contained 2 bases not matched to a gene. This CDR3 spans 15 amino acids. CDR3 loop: CASSPPAGGPNEQFF. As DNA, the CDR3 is TGTGCCAGCTCACCACCAGCGGGAGGGCCCAATGAGCAGTTCTTC. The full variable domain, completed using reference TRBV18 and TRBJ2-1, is NAGVMQNPRHLVRRRGQEARLRCSPMKGHSHVYWYRQLPEEGLKFMVYLQKENIIDESGMPKERFSAEFPKEGPSILRIQQVVRGDSAAYFCASSPPAGGPNEQFFGPGTRLTVL.

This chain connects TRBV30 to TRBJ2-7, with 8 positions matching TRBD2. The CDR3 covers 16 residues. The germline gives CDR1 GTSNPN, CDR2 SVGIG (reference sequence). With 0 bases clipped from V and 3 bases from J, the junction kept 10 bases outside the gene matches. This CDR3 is CAWSVPKAGALYEQYF. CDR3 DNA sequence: TGTGCCTGGAGTGTACCGAAAGCGGGAGCCCTCTACGAGCAGTACTTC.

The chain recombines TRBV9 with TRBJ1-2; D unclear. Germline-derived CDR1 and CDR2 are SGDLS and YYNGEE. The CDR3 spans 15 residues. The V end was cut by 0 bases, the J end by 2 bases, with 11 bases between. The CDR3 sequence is CASSVDPTPNYGYTF. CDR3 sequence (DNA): TGTGCCAGCAGCGTAGACCCGACACCGAACTATGGCTACACCTTC.

CDR3 coding DNA: TGCGCCAGCAGCCAACTAGCGGGAGGGTCTAGCAATGAGCAGTTCTTC. This codes for CASSQLAGGSSNEQFF. V gene TRBV4-1 combines with J gene TRBJ2-1; 12 bases line up with TRBD2. The J segment lost 6 bases and the V segment lost 2 bases, leaving 5 bases of the junction unmatched. The length of the CDR3 is 16 residues. From germline, CDR1 is MGHRA and CDR2 YSYEKL.

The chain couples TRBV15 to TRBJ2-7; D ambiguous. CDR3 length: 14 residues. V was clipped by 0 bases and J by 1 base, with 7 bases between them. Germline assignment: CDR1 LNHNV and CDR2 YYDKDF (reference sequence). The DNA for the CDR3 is TGTGCCACCAGCAGAGATGAGGTGTCCTACGAGCAGTACTTC. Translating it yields CATSRDEVSYEQYF.

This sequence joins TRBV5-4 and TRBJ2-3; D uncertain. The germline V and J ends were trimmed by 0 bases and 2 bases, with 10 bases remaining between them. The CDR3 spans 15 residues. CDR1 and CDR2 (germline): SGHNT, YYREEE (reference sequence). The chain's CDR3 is CASSLDSLLTDTQYF. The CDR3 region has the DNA TGTGCCAGCAGCTTGGACAGTCTCCTCACAGATACGCAGTATTTT.

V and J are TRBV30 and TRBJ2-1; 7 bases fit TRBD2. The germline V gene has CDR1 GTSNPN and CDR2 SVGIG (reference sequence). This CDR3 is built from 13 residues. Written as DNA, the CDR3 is TGTGCTTCCTCGAGCGGGAAAGGGGATGAGCAGTTCTTC. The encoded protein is CASSSGKGDEQFF.

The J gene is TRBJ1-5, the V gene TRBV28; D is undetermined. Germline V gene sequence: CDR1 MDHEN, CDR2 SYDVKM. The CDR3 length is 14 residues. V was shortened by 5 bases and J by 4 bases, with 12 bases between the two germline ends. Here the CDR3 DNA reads TGTGCCAGCAGTCCTCCCCCCGGGAATCAGCCCCAGCATTTT. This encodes CASSPPPGNQPQHF.

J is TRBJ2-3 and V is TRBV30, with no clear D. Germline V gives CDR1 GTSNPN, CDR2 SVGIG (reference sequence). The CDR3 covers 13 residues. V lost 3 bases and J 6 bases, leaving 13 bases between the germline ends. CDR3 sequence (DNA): TGTGCCTGGAGGGGCAGCCAATGGGATACGCAGTATTTT. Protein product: CAWRGSQWDTQYF.

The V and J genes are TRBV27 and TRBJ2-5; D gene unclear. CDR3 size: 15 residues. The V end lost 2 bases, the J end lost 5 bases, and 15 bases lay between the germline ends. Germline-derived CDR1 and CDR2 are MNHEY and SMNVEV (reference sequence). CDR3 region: CASSLGVGGGETQYF. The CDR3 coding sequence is TGTGCCAGCAGTTTAGGAGTAGGTGGTGGGGAGACCCAGTACTTC.

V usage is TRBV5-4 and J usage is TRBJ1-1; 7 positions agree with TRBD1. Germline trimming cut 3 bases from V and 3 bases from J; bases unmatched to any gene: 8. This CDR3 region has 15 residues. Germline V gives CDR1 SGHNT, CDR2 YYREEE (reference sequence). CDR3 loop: CASSSRGQLYTEAFF. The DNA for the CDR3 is TGTGCCAGCAGCTCCCGGGGACAGTTGTACACTGAAGCTTTCTTT.

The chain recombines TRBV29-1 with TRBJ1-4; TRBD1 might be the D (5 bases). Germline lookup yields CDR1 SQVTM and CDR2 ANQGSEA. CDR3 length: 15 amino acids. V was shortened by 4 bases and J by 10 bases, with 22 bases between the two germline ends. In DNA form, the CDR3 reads TGCAGCGTTGTGGTACGGGACGCGGGACGGGTAAAACTGTTTTTT. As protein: CSVVVRDAGRVKLFF. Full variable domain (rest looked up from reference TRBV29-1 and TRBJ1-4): SAVISQKPSRDICQRGTSLTIQCQVDSQVTMMFWYRQQPGQSLTLIATANQGSEATYESGFVIDKFPISRPNLTFSTLTVSNMSPEDSSIYLCSVVVRDAGRVKLFFGSGTQLSVL.

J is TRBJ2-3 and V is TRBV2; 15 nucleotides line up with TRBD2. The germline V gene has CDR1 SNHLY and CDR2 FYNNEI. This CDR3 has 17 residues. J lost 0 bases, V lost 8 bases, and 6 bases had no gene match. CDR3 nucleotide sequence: TGTGCCAGCCGATGGACTAGCGGGAGGGCTAGCACAGATACGCAGTATTTT. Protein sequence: CASRWTSGRASTDTQYF.

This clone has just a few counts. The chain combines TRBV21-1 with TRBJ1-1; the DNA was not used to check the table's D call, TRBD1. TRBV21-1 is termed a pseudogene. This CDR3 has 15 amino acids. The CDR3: CASSKAGQKNTEAFF. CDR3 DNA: TGTGCCAGCAGCAAAGCGGGGCAGAAGAACACTGAAGCTTTCTTT.

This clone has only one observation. For the CDR3, the DNA is TGTGCCAGCCGGGACGGGACAACGAAAGATTCCGAGCAGTACTTC. Its protein product is CASRDGTTKDSEQYF. The chain links TRBV27 to TRBJ2-7; a weak D match, TRBD1 (6 bases). Looked up from germline, CDR1 is MNHEY and CDR2 is SMNVEV (reference sequence). Between the trimmed V and J ends, which lost 8 bases and 6 bases, there was a span of 23 bases. CDR3 size: 15 residues.